This entry lists 24 T cell receptor beta chains sequenced from one sample in a study of blood T cell repertoires in COVID-19. Repertoires were generated with immunoSEQ multiplex PCR, while TCRdb's copy carries only in-frame clones and drops some. This table has approximately 100,000 clones, roughly 92% appearing once. The sample comprised peripheral blood. The receptors originated from a man aged 65 to 85 with acute or convalescent COVID-19.

The chain carries TRBV5-4 and TRBJ2-5; perhaps TRBD2 as D (7 bases). The CDR3 has 15 amino acids. Germline CDR1 SGHNT, CDR2 YYREEE (reference sequence). Trimming removed 3 bases from V and 5 bases from J, with 17 bases in between. The CDR3 protein is CASSWGRGAPETQYF. The CDR3 region has the DNA TGTGCCAGCAGCTGGGGCCGGGGGGCGCCGGAGACCCAGTACTTC.

CDR3 loop: CASSLARRGRETQYF. CDR3 DNA sequence: TGTGCCAGCAGCTTAGCGCGGAGGGGGCGAGAGACCCAGTACTTC. This chain joins TRBV7-9 and TRBJ2-5, with a possible D match to TRBD1 (7 bases). Germline V gene lookup returns CDR1 SEHNR and CDR2 FQNEAQ (reference sequence). The V gene lost 0 bases and the J gene lost 4 bases, with 12 bases spanning the gap. CDR3 length: 15 residues. Combining the CDR3 with reference TRBV7-9 and TRBJ2-5 gives the whole variable domain DTGVSQNPRHKITKRGQNVTFRCDPISEHNRLYWYRQTLGQGPEFLTYFQNEAQLEKSRLLSDRFSAERPKGSFSTLEIQRTEQGDSAMYLCASSLARRGRETQYFGPGTRLLVL.

The chain uses TRBV12-3 or TRBV12-4 and TRBJ1-1; no reliable D call. The CDR3 is 13 residues long. Trimming removed 3 bases from V and 5 bases from J, with 10 bases in between. The CDR3 DNA is TGTGCCAGCAGTTTTGAGGGCCGGACTGAAGCTTTCTTT. It translates to CASSFEGRTEAFF.

The chain uses TRBV20-1 and TRBJ2-2, with 7 bases matching TRBD2. V shed 3 bases, J shed 6 bases, and the junction held 10 bases outside the gene matches. CDR3 size: 15 residues. CDR1 is DFQATT and CDR2 is SNEGSKA in the germline V gene (reference sequence). Here the CDR3 reads CSASKGGRGAGELFF. The CDR3 coding sequence is TGCAGTGCTAGTAAGGGAGGGCGTGGGGCCGGGGAGCTGTTTTTT.

This chain joins TRBV28 and TRBJ1-2, with no clear D. CDR1 and CDR2 (germline): MDHEN, SYDVKM. CDR3 length equals 12 residues. Deletions cut 5 bases from V and 4 bases from J, with 8 bases between. In DNA, the CDR3 is TGTGCCAGCAGTGCCCGGGGCTATGGCTACACCTTC. Encoded protein: CASSARGYGYTF.

The chain links TRBV12-5 to TRBJ1-4, with TRBD1 matching 7 bases. The CDR3 is 16 residues long. Germline V gene lookup returns CDR1 LGHNT and CDR2 FRNRAP. Germline trimming cut 4 bases from V and 0 bases from J; bases unmatched to any gene: 5. The CDR3 DNA reads TGTGCTAGTGGTTCGGGACAGCTTGCAACTAATGAAAAACTGTTTTTT. This translates into CASGSGQLATNEKLFF. Looking up the rest from reference TRBV12-5 and TRBJ1-4 gives the full variable domain: DARVTQTPRHKVTEMGQEVTMRCQPILGHNTVFWYRQTMMQGLELLAYFRNRAPLDDSGMPKDRFSAEMPDATLATLKIQPSEPRDSAVYFCASGSGQLATNEKLFFGSGTQLSVL.

The chain carries TRBV6-5 and TRBJ1-2, with D unclear. V was clipped by 8 bases and J by 4 bases, with 17 bases between them. The germline CDR1 and CDR2 sequences are MNHEY and SVGAGI. This CDR3 spans 14 amino acids. The CDR3 nucleotides read TGTGCCAGCTCGGAGGGCCGCTTTGGCTATGGCTACACCTTC. It translates to CASSEGRFGYGYTF.

The chain employs TRBV11-2 and TRBJ2-1; 8 bases fit TRBD2. The CDR3 covers 15 residues. The germline V gene encodes CDR1 SGHAT and CDR2 FQNNGV. The J segment lost 6 bases and the V segment lost 1 base, leaving 5 bases of the junction unmatched. The CDR3 loop is CASSLGVSGVNEQFF. Written as DNA, the CDR3 is TGTGCCAGCAGCTTAGGAGTTAGCGGGGTCAATGAGCAGTTCTTC.

V is TRBV9 and J is TRBJ2-4; D is unresolved. Germline CDR1 is SGDLS and CDR2 is YYNGEE. Trimming removed 4 bases from V and 6 bases from J, with 17 bases in between. The CDR3 runs to 15 residues. The CDR3 DNA reads as TGTGCCAGCAGCCACCCCATGGGCTCCGGAAACATTCAGTACTTC. This gives the protein CASSHPMGSGNIQYF.

The chain links TRBV6-5 to TRBJ1-1; 7 bases match TRBD1. CDR1 is MNHEY and CDR2 is SVGAGI in the germline V gene. Trimming at V came to 4 bases and at J to 0 bases, leaving 2 bases not matched to a gene. The CDR3 is 14 residues long. CDR3 nucleotides: TGTGCCAGCAGTTTGACAGGGCTGAACACTGAAGCTTTCTTT. Amino acids: CASSLTGLNTEAFF.

For this clone: A junction end diverges from the germline sequence, so it may reflect a read error. This chain links TRBV19 with TRBJ1-2, with TRBD1 identical over 9 bases. The germline V gene encodes CDR1 LNHDA and CDR2 SQIVND (reference sequence). CDR3 length equals 12 residues. The CDR3 coding sequence is TGTGCCAGCGTAAGACAGGGGGGGACGCCATTCTTC. Translation gives CASVRQGGTPFF. The full variable domain, in which reference TRBV19 and TRBJ1-2 provide the parts outside the CDR3, is DGGITQSPKYLFRKEGQNVTLSCEQNLNHDAMYWYRQDPGQGLRLIYYSQIVNDFQKGDIAEGYSVSREKKESFPLTVTSAQKNPTAFYLCASVRQGGTPFFGSGTRLTVV.

The chain recombines TRBV18 with TRBJ1-5, with a tentative D call TRBD1 (6 bases). V lost 4 bases and J lost 5, with 6 bases in between. The CDR3 runs to 12 residues. Germline CDR1 is KGHSH and CDR2 is LQKENI. The CDR3 here is CASSRTDQPQHF. The CDR3 region has the DNA TGTGCCAGCTCACGGACAGATCAGCCCCAGCATTTT.

The V call is TRBV3-1 (or the pseudogene TRBV3-2), the J call TRBJ2-1; TRBD1 matches 9 bases. The CDR3 consists of 16 residues. The V and J ends lost 5 bases and 7 bases, in that order; junction bases with no gene match: 12. Germline loops: CDR1 LGHDT, CDR2 YNNKEL (reference sequence). The CDR3 here is CASSTTGTGFLNEQFF. DNA of the CDR3: TGTGCCAGCAGCACAACCGGGACAGGGTTCCTGAATGAGCAGTTCTTC.

This chain connects TRBV7-9 to TRBJ1-2; 7 positions agree with TRBD1. Losses at the gene ends were 4 bases for V and 5 bases for J; bases not matched to a gene: 7. Per germline, CDR1 SEHNR and CDR2 FQNEAQ (reference sequence). The CDR3 length is 14 residues. The CDR3 DNA reads TGTGCCAGCAGCTCGGGACAGCTCCTTTATGGCTACACCTTC. Translation gives CASSSGQLLYGYTF.

J is TRBJ1-2 and V is TRBV5-4; D gene uncertain. CDR1 is SGHNT, CDR2 YYREEE, per germline (reference sequence). The CDR3 contains 12 residues. V was pared by 3 bases and J by 8 bases, with 11 bases between. DNA for the CDR3: TGTGCCAGCAGCTCCACCAACTGGGGCTACACCTTC. Amino acids: CASSSTNWGYTF.

The rearrangement links TRBV6-1 to TRBJ2-2; D ambiguous. The CDR3 is 15 residues long. V was trimmed by 2 bases and J by 3 bases, leaving 10 bases between them. CDR1 and CDR2 (germline): MNHNS, SASEGT. CDR3 DNA sequence: TGTGCCAGCAGTGAATTTGTTGGAGACACCGGGGAGCTGTTTTTT. It translates to CASSEFVGDTGELFF.

A single count supports this clone. The chain employs TRBV6-5 and TRBJ2-5, with a tentative D call TRBD2 (6 bases). This CDR3 has 11 residues. Per the germline V gene, CDR1 is MNHEY and CDR2 is SVGAGI. CDR3 in DNA: TGTGCTATCGGGGGTCAAGAGACCCAGTACTTC. Translation gives CAIGGQETQYF.

The chain has TRBV19 and TRBJ1-5; 9 nucleotides match TRBD1. The CDR3 contains 13 residues. V lost 8 bases and J lost 5; bases outside the gene matches: 4. The germline gives CDR1 LNHDA, CDR2 SQIVND (reference sequence). The CDR3, as DNA: TGTGCCAGTCGGACAGGGGTTGATCAGCCCCAGCATTTT. Translating it yields CASRTGVDQPQHF.

V and J are TRBV7-9 and TRBJ1-1; TRBD1 matches 7 bases. The V segment lost 5 bases and the J segment 1 base; nucleotides outside the gene matches: 4. The CDR3 has 14 residues. Germline V gene data show CDR1 as SEHNR and CDR2 as FQNEAQ (reference sequence). The CDR3 DNA is TGTGCCAGCAGCCAACAGGGGCGGAACACTGAAGCTTTCTTT. Its translation is CASSQQGRNTEAFF. Full variable domain (missing parts from reference TRBV7-9 and TRBJ1-1): DTGVSQNPRHKITKRGQNVTFRCDPISEHNRLYWYRQTLGQGPEFLTYFQNEAQLEKSRLLSDRFSAERPKGSFSTLEIQRTEQGDSAMYLCASSQQGRNTEAFFGQGTRLTVV.

The rearrangement links TRBV10-3 to TRBJ1-6; D is perhaps TRBD1 (6 bases). From germline, CDR1 is ENHRY and CDR2 SYGVKD. Trimming stripped 10 bases from V and 6 bases from J, with 13 bases between. This CDR3 contains 13 residues. The CDR3 sequence is CATAGQTNSPLHF. For the CDR3, the DNA is TGTGCCACCGCAGGACAGACTAATTCACCCCTCCACTTT.

Notes on this clone: The same CDR3 also results from other DNA sequences found in this sample. V gene TRBV6-5 combines with J gene TRBJ2-7; 8 nucleotides align to TRBD1. V shed 3 bases and J 2 bases; nucleotides not matched to a gene: 6. The CDR3 loop spans 15 amino acids. Germline lookup yields CDR1 MNHEY and CDR2 SVGAGI. This CDR3 reads CASSYRGQGTYEQYF. The CDR3 DNA is TGTGCCAGCAGTTATCGAGGACAGGGTACCTACGAGCAGTACTTC.

V and J are TRBV6-5 and TRBJ2-3; weak D call: TRBD1 (6 bases). The V gene's germline CDR1 is MNHEY and CDR2 SVGAGI. This CDR3 region has 15 residues. Trimming stripped 7 bases from V and 3 bases from J, with 17 bases between. The CDR3 nucleotides are TGTGCCAGCAAGCAGCACAGGGCGAGGACAGATACGCAGTATTTT. This gives the protein CASKQHRARTDTQYF.

The V gene is TRBV10-2, the J gene TRBJ1-1; 7 nucleotides align to TRBD1. Germline CDR1 WSHSY, CDR2 SAAADI. There are 14 residues in the CDR3. V was pared by 8 bases and J by 5 bases, with 11 bases of the junction left unmatched. The CDR3 loop is CASGVTGWGTEAFF. The DNA for the CDR3 is TGCGCCAGCGGGGTGACAGGGTGGGGAACTGAAGCTTTCTTT.

This sequence joins TRBV2 and TRBJ2-7; D is unclear. Germline loops: CDR1 SNHLY, CDR2 FYNNEI. The V end lost 10 bases, the J end lost 3 bases, and 10 bases lay between the germline ends. The CDR3 covers 11 residues. The CDR3 reads CATRVIYEQYF. The CDR3 DNA sequence: TGTGCCACCCGAGTCATCTACGAGCAGTACTTC. Filled out from reference TRBV2 and TRBJ2-7, the complete variable domain reads EPEVTQTPSHQVTQMGQEVILRCVPISNHLYFYWYRQILGQKVEFLVSFYNNEISEKSEIFDDQFSVERPDGSNFTLKIRSTKLEDSAMYFCATRVIYEQYFGPGTRLTVT.